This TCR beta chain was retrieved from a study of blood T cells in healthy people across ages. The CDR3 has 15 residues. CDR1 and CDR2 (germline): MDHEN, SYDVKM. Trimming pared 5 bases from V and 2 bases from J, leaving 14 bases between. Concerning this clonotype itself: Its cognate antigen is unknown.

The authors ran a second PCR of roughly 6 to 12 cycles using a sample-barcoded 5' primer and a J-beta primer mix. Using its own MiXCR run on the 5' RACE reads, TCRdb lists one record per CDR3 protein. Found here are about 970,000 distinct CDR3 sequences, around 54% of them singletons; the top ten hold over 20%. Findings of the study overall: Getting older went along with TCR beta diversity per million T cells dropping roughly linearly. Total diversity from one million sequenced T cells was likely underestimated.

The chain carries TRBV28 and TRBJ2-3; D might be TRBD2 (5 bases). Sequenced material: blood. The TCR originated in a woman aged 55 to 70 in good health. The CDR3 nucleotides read TGTGCCAGCAGTCTAGACCAGCGGCCCACAGATACGCAGTATTTT. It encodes CASSLDQRPTDTQYF.